The 20 T cell receptor beta chains below all came from one sample that was sequenced in a study of CD8 T cells in ankylosing spondylitis. The antigens for these receptors are not known. The study's findings and limits: Ankylosing spondylitis blood seemed to carry a telltale TCR beta motif made of several highly homologous variants.

TCRdb independently ran MiXCR on the 5' RACE reads; one entry per CDR3 protein. This table has 700,000 or so distinct CDR3 sequences, 15% to 20% appearing once. The sequencing sample was made of blood, either unsorted or a sorted T cell fraction (not recorded which). These receptors originate from a male donor with ankylosing spondylitis.

The CDR3 DNA reads as TGTGCCACCAGCAGCTACCAAGACCGAGGAGGGAGCTACTACAATGAGCAGTTCTTC. It is translated as CATSSYQDRGGSYYNEQFF. The chain recombines TRBV15 with TRBJ2-1; D might be TRBD2 (6 bases). The CDR3 spans 19 residues. The germline V gene has CDR1 LNHNV and CDR2 YYDKDF (reference sequence). V lost 3 bases and J lost 3, with 24 bases in between.

This rearrangement joins TRBV7-9 to TRBJ2-3; TRBD1 is a possible D gene (6 bases). The CDR3 spans 14 residues. The germline gives CDR1 SEHNR, CDR2 FQNEAQ (reference sequence). Between the trimmed V and J ends, which lost 3 bases and 5 bases, there was a span of 12 bases. The CDR3 sequence: CASSLGADVDTQYF. The DNA for the CDR3 is TGTGCCAGCAGCTTGGGGGCCGACGTAGATACGCAGTATTTT.

The V gene is TRBV7-2, the J gene TRBJ2-5; the match to TRBD2 covers 11 bases. The CDR3 consists of 16 residues. Trimming removed 2 bases from V and 5 bases from J; junction bases left unmatched: 7. Germline V gene sequence: CDR1 SGHTA, CDR2 FQGNSA. This chain's CDR3 is CASSLQPASGGETQYF. The CDR3 DNA sequence: TGTGCCAGCAGCTTACAGCCCGCTAGCGGGGGGGAGACCCAGTACTTC.

V and J are TRBV6-1 and TRBJ1-3; 10 positions agree with TRBD1. Germline V gene data show CDR1 as MNHNS and CDR2 as SASEGT. V trimming: 6 bases; J trimming: 4 bases; junction bases outside the gene matches: 6. CDR3 length: 15 amino acids. Here the CDR3 DNA reads TGTGCCAGCAGGAGCTCGGACAGGGGGGGAAACACCATATATTTT. Residues: CASRSSDRGGNTIYF.

The chain combines TRBV16 with TRBJ2-1, with D possibly being TRBD1 (5 bases). V dropped 10 bases and J dropped 6 bases, with 16 bases sitting between them. This CDR3 spans 13 amino acids. The germline gives CDR1 KGHSY, CDR2 FQNENV. The CDR3: CATEPLGRNEQFF. In DNA form, the CDR3 reads TGTGCCACCGAGCCACTGGGGCGCAATGAGCAGTTCTTC.

This chain connects TRBV24-1 to TRBJ2-3; 7 bases are a match to TRBD1. Trimming cost V 4 bases and J 4 bases; bases outside gene matches: 7. From germline, CDR1 is KGHDR and CDR2 SFDVKD. The CDR3 consists of 15 residues. CDR3 coding DNA: TGTGCCACCAGTGACCCCCGGGACAGCCCAGATACGCAGTATTTT. Its translation: CATSDPRDSPDTQYF.

This clonotype was observed a few times. The chain joins TRBV12-3 or TRBV12-4 to TRBJ2-2; D is perhaps TRBD1 or TRBD2 (5 bases each). The CDR3 consists of 16 residues. The germline V and J ends were trimmed by 3 bases and 3 bases, with 14 bases remaining between them. The CDR3 loop is CASSLGRNQDTGELFF. CDR3 sequence (DNA): TGTGCCAGCAGTTTGGGACGGAACCAGGACACCGGGGAGCTGTTTTTT.

The chain joins TRBV12-3 or TRBV12-4 to TRBJ1-1, with a weak D call TRBD1 (5 bases). Trimming left V 4 bases short and J 1 base short, with 10 bases between. The CDR3 totals 14 residues. Here the CDR3 DNA reads TGTGCCAGCAGTTGCGCGGACAAGAACACTGAAGCTTTCTTT. This encodes CASSCADKNTEAFF.

This clonotype showed up many times. The chain uses TRBV20-1 and TRBJ2-7, with 8 bases aligning to TRBD2. Germline V gene data show CDR1 as DFQATT and CDR2 as SNEGSKA (reference sequence). The junction had 16 bases not matched to a gene; V was cut back by 6 bases and J by 6 bases. CDR3 size: 15 residues. This CDR3 is CSAPRAGDGLLEQYF. CDR3 DNA sequence: TGCAGTGCCCCACGAGCGGGAGATGGGTTGCTCGAGCAGTACTTC.

The rearrangement links TRBV4-1 to TRBJ2-1; 9 bases agree with TRBD2. The CDR3 consists of 16 residues. The V segment lost 1 base and the J segment 1 base; nucleotides outside the gene matches: 2. CDR1 is MGHRA and CDR2 is YSYEKL in the germline V gene. DNA for the CDR3: TGCGCCAGCAGCCAAGGGGCGGGAGGGTCCTACAATGAGCAGTTCTTC. Translation gives CASSQGAGGSYNEQFF.

J is TRBJ1-5 and V is TRBV19, with TRBD1 as a possible D gene (6 bases). The CDR3 sequence is 15 residues long. The germline gives CDR1 LNHDA, CDR2 SQIVND (reference sequence). Trimming pared 7 bases from V and 1 base from J, leaving 14 bases between. CDR3 region: CASTRTVESNQPQHF. The CDR3 DNA follows: TGTGCCAGTACCCGGACAGTAGAAAGCAATCAGCCCCAGCATTTT.

This clonotype has only a few counts. The V and J genes are TRBV15 and TRBJ2-4; D is perhaps TRBD1 or TRBD2 (6 bases each). Germline assignment: CDR1 LNHNV and CDR2 YYDKDF (reference sequence). The length of the CDR3 is 16 residues. V lost 0 bases and J lost 2, with 11 bases in between. CDR3 nucleotides: TGTGCCACCAGCAGAGAAGGGGGAGGAACCAAAAACATTCAGTACTTC. Translating gives CATSREGGGTKNIQYF.

The table lists this clonotype with a few counts. This chain joins TRBV11-2 and TRBJ2-1; the match to TRBD2 covers 11 bases. CDR1 SGHAT and CDR2 FQNNGV come from the germline V gene. V lost 0 bases, J lost 7 bases, and 8 bases stayed unmatched. The CDR3 contains 17 residues. The DNA for the CDR3 is TGTGCCAGCAGCTTAGAGGGGCTAGCGGGAGGTAAGAATGAGCAGTTCTTC. This encodes CASSLEGLAGGKNEQFF.

The chain has TRBV4-2 and TRBJ2-1; TRBD2 aligns across 9 bases. Germline CDR1 LGHNA, CDR2 YNFKEQ. The CDR3 has 19 amino acids. With V trimmed by 5 bases and J by 0 bases, 14 bases remained unmatched. The CDR3 is CASSDSGGRLLSSYNEQFF. CDR3 bases: TGTGCCAGCAGCGACAGCGGGGGGCGCTTACTGAGCTCCTACAATGAGCAGTTCTTC.

The genes are TRBV29-1 and TRBJ2-1, with D perhaps matching TRBD1 (6 bases). Germline V gene lookup returns CDR1 SQVTM and CDR2 ANQGSEA. Deletions cut 5 bases from V and 4 bases from J, with 18 bases between. The CDR3 totals 15 residues. This CDR3 is CSVPRRGGSYNEQFF. DNA for the CDR3: TGCAGCGTTCCCCGCAGGGGCGGGTCTTACAATGAGCAGTTCTTC.

This clonotype was seen more than once but under ten times. V usage is TRBV5-1 and J usage is TRBJ2-1; D assignment may be TRBD1 or TRBD2 (5 bases each). Deletions cut 2 bases from V and 1 base from J, with 13 bases between. Germline CDR1 and CDR2: SGHRS and YFSETQ. The CDR3 covers 16 residues. CDR3 nucleotide sequence: TGCGCCAGCAGCTTACAACGGGACCTTTCCTACAATGAGCAGTTCTTC. Its protein is CASSLQRDLSYNEQFF.

This clonotype was picked up many times. The V call is TRBV29-1, the J call TRBJ2-3; D is unclear. The ends were cut back, 3 bases at V and 2 bases at J, with 3 bases in the middle. The CDR3 is made up of 11 amino acids. The germline CDR1 and CDR2 sequences are SQVTM and ANQGSEA. The CDR3 DNA is TGCAGCGTTGACCCCACAGATACGCAGTATTTT. It encodes CSVDPTDTQYF.

V usage is TRBV20-1 and J usage is TRBJ2-1; possibly TRBD2 for D (6 bases). This CDR3 has 13 amino acids. The V gene's germline CDR1 is DFQATT and CDR2 SNEGSKA (reference sequence). Trimming stripped 4 bases from V and 4 bases from J, with 11 bases between. The CDR3 region has the DNA TGCAGTGCTACGGGGGTGGTGTACAATGAGCAGTTCTTC. It codes for CSATGVVYNEQFF.

The chain carries TRBV7-2 and TRBJ2-2, with D unclear. The CDR3 runs 16 residues. The ends were cut back, 1 base at V and 4 bases at J, with 13 bases in the middle. Germline assignment: CDR1 SGHTA and CDR2 FQGNSA. The CDR3 DNA follows: TGTGCCAGCAGCTTAGTAGGCAGCCCCCTCACCGGGGAGCTGTTTTTT. This encodes CASSLVGSPLTGELFF.

This clonotype was picked up a small number of times. The rearrangement joins TRBV11-2 to TRBJ2-3; 9 bases are a match to TRBD2. The trim removed 3 bases at V and 2 bases at J, leaving 6 bases unmatched. This CDR3 has 16 amino acids. Per the germline V gene, CDR1 is SGHAT and CDR2 is FQNNGV. CDR3 coding DNA: TGTGCCAGCAGCTTGCAGACTAGCGGAAACACAGATACGCAGTATTTT. Encoded protein: CASSLQTSGNTDTQYF.